This T cell receptor (beta chain) came from a study of technical replicates of blood from a handful of donors. Some clones are missing from TCRdb's copy, which holds only in-frame ones; the method was immunoSEQ multiplex PCR. The sample yields roughly 97,000 clones, roughly 96% seen once. The V gene's germline CDR1 is SGHRS and CDR2 YFSETQ. Trimming left V 2 bases short and J 1 base short, with 14 bases between. CDR3 size: 16 residues. This receptor was identified in a human donor in good health. Sequenced material: T cells isolated from PBMCs. V usage is TRBV5-1 and J usage is TRBJ2-3; the D gene is possibly TRBD1 (6 bases). The CDR3 region is CASSLEQGYRTDTQYF. For the CDR3, the DNA is TGCGCCAGCAGCTTAGAACAGGGCTATCGCACAGATACGCAGTATTTT.